The sequence of this T cell receptor beta chain was determined in a study of blood T cell repertoires in COVID-19. About the study: Material from acute and convalescent COVID-19 was sourced from the United States, Italy and Spain. Sources were T cells, B-cell-depleted T cells, or PBMCs; the material itself was cDNA or gDNA.

The CDR3 extends over 14 amino acids. Unmatched junction bases numbered 3, after V lost 6 bases and J lost 5 bases. In germline, CDR1 is MNHEY, CDR2 SVGAGI. Per the authors' pipeline: Estimated nucleated cell counts came from reference gene primer amplification. Produced via immunoSEQ multiplex PCR; TCRdb's table is partial and in-frame only. The V and J calls and clone size are taken from that table; D and trimming were inferred from the DNA. Here the sample spans fewer than 200,000 clones, 70% to 90% being singletons. V usage is TRBV6-5 and J usage is TRBJ1-6, with TRBD1 matching 8 bases. The sample consisted of peripheral blood. The sequence was obtained from a man aged 55 to 70 with active or convalescent COVID-19. The CDR3 reads CASRKDRDNSPLHF. In DNA, the CDR3 is TGTGCCAGCAGAAAGGACAGGGATAATTCACCCCTCCACTTT.